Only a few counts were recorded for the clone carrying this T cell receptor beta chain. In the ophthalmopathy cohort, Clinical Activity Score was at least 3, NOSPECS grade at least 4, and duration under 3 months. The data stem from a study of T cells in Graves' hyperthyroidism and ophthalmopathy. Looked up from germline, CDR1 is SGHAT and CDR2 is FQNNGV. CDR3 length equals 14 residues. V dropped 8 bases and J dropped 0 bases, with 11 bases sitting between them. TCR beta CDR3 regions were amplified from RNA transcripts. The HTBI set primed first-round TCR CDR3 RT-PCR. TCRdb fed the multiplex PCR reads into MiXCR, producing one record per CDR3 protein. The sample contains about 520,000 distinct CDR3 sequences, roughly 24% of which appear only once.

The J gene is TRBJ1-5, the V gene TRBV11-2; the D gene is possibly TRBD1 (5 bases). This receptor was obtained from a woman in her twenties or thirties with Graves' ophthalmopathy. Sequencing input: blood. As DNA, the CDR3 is TGTGCCAGCGGGACGAGTTATAGCAATCAGCCCCAGCATTTT. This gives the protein CASGTSYSNQPQHF. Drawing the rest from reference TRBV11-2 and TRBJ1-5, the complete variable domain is EAGVAQSPRYKIIEKRQSVAFWCNPISGHATLYWYQQILGQGPKLLIQFQNNGVVDDSQLPKDRFSAERLKGVDSTLKIQPAKLEDSAVYLCASGTSYSNQPQHFGDGTRLSIL.